This record covers a single T cell receptor (beta chain). The data were taken from a study of molecular identifiers for immune sequencing clone quantification. One entry per CDR3 protein results from TCRdb running MiXCR on the PCR reads. The table has 85,000 to 100,000 distinct CDR3 sequences, roughly 26% seen once. Germline CDR1 SGHRS, CDR2 YFSETQ. The CDR3 runs to 15 residues. J gave up 3 bases and V 4 bases, and 7 bases lay outside the gene matches. Sequencing was performed on naive CD8+ T cells from blood, with Jurkat cell RNA spiked in. Subset here: FACS-sorted CD8+CD4-CCR7+CD45RA+ naive T cells. The chain combines TRBV5-1 with TRBJ2-7, with 10 nucleotides matching TRBD2. This clonotype was obtained from a human donor in good health. Some libraries in this study had Jurkat cell RNA spiked in. The chain's CDR3 is CASSHTSGAFYEQYF. In nucleotides, the CDR3 is TGCGCCAGCAGCCATACTAGCGGGGCGTTCTACGAGCAGTACTTC. The variable domain in full, with the rest retrieved from reference TRBV5-1 and TRBJ2-7, is KAGVTQTPRYLIKTRGQQVTLSCSPISGHRSVSWYQQTPGQGLQFLFEYFSETQRNKGNFPGRFSGRQFSNSRSEMNVSTLELGDSALYLCASSHTSGAFYEQYFGPGTRLTVT.